This T cell receptor (beta chain) was profiled in a study of blood T cell repertoires in COVID-19. The overall study: Samples representing acute and convalescent COVID-19 were sourced from the United States, Italy and Spain.

Generated by immunoSEQ multiplex PCR, the TCRdb table keeps only in-frame clones and is missing some. The sample holds around 130,000 clones, approximately 84% seen once. J was trimmed by 7 bases and V by 3 bases; bases with no gene match: 11. CDR3 size: 16 residues. The V gene's germline CDR1 is LNHNV and CDR2 YYDKDF (reference sequence). The rearrangement joins TRBV15 to TRBJ2-1, with 8 nucleotides matching TRBD1. The receptor's source is a woman in her forties or fifties who had recovered from COVID-19. The sample comprised peripheral blood. The CDR3 bases are TGTGCCACCAGCAGTGGGGGCAGGGGGCGCGGGAATGAGCAGTTCTTC. Protein product: CATSSGGRGRGNEQFF.